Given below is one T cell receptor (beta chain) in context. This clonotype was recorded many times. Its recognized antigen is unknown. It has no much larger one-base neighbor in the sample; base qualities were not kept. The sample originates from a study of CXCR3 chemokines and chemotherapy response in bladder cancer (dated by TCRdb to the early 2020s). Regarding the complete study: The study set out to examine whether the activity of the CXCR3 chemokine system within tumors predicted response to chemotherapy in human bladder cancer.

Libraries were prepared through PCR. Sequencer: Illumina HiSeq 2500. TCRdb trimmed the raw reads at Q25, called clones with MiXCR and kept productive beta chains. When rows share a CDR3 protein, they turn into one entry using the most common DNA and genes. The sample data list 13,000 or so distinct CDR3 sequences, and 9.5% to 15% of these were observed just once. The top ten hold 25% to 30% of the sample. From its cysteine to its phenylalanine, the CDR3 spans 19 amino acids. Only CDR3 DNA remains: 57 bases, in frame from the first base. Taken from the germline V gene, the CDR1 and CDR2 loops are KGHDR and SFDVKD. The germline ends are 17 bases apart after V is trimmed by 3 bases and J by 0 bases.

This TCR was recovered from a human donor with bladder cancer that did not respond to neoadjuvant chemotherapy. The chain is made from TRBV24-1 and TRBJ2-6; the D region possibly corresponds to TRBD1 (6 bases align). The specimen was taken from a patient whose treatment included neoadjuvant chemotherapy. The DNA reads TGTGCCACCAGTGATAGTCAGGGGCCCTTCCGCTCTGGGGCCAACGTCCTGACTTTC. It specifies CATSDSQGPFRSGANVLTF.